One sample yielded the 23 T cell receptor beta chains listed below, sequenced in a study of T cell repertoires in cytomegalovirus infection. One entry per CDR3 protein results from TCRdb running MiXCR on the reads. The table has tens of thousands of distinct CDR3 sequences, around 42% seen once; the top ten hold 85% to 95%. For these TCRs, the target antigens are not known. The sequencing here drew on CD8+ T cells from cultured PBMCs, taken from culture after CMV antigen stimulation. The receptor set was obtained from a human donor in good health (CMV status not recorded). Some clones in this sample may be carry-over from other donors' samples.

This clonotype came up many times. For the CDR3, the DNA is TGTGCCAGCAGCCGGGGGACAGGGGCTACAGATACGCAGTATTTT. Protein: CASSRGTGATDTQYF. This chain links TRBV7-8 with TRBJ2-3, with 10 bases identical to TRBD1. The CDR3 runs to 15 residues. CDR1 and CDR2 from the germline V gene are SGHVS and FQNEAQ. V lost 5 bases to trimming and J lost 3 bases; unmatched junction nucleotides: 5.

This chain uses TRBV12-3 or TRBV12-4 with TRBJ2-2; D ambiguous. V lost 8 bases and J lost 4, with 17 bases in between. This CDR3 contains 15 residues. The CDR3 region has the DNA TGTGCCAGCTGCCCTGGCCCCGTACTCACCGGGGAGCTGTTTTTT. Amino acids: CASCPGPVLTGELFF.

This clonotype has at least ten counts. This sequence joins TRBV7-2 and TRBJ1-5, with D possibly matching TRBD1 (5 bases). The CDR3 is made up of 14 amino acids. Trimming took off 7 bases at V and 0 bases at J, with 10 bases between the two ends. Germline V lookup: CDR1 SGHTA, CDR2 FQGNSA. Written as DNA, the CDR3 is TGTGCCAGCACCAAGGGGTATAGCAATCAGCCCCAGCATTTT. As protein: CASTKGYSNQPQHF.

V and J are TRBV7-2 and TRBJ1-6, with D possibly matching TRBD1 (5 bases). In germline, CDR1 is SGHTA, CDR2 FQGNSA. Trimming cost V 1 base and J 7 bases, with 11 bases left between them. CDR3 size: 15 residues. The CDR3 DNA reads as TGTGCCAGCAGCTTAGGAACAGGCCTCAATTCACCCCTCCACTTT. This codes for CASSLGTGLNSPLHF.

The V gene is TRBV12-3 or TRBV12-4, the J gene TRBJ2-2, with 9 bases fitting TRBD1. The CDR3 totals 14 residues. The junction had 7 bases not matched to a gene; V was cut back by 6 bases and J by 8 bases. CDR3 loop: CASSHGQGRGELFF. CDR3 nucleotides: TGTGCCAGCAGCCATGGACAGGGGCGTGGGGAGCTGTTTTTT.

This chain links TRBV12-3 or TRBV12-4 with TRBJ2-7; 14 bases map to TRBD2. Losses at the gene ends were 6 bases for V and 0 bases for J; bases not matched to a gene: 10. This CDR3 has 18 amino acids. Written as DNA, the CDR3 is TGTGCCAGCAGCTCCGGGACTAGCGGGGGACGTAGCTCCTACGAGCAGTACTTC. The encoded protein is CASSSGTSGGRSSYEQYF.

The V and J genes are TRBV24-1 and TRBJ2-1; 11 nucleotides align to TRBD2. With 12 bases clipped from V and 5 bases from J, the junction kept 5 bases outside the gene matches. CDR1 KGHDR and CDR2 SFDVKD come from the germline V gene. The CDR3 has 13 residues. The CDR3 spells CAEIAGGHNEQFF. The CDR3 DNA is TGTGCCGAAATAGCGGGGGGGCACAATGAGCAGTTCTTC.

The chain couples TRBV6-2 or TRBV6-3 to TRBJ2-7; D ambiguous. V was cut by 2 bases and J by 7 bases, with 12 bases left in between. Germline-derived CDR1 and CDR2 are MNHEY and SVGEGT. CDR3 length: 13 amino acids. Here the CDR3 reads CASSYLSQLEQYF. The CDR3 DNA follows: TGTGCCAGCAGTTACCTTTCCCAACTAGAGCAGTACTTC.

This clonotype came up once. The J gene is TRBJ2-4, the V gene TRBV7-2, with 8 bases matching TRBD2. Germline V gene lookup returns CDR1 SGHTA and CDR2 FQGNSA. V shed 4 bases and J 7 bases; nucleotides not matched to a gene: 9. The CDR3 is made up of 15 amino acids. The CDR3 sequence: CASSSGGVGDNIQYF. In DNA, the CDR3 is TGTGCCAGCAGCTCCGGGGGGGTGGGGGACAACATTCAGTACTTC.

CDR3 DNA: TGCGCCAGCAGCCCCGGTCCAGGGATGGACACCGGGGAGCTGTTTTTT. Translated, it gives CASSPGPGMDTGELFF. The chain combines TRBV4-3 with TRBJ2-2, with TRBD1 as a possible D gene (5 bases). The CDR3 runs 16 residues. Trimming removed 4 bases from V and 3 bases from J, with 15 bases in between. Germline V gene data show CDR1 as LGHNA and CDR2 as YSLEER.

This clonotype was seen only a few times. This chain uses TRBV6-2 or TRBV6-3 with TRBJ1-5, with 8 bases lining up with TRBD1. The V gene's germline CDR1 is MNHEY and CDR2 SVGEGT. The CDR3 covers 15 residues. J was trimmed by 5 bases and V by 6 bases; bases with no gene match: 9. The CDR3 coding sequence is TGTGCCAGCAGACCCCGGGACAGGCCCTATCAGCCCCAGCATTTT. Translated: CASRPRDRPYQPQHF.

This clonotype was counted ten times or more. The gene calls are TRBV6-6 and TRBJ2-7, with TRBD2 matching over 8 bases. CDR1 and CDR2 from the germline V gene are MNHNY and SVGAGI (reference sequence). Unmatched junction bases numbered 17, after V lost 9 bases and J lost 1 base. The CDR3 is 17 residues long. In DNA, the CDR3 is TGTGCCAGTTACGGGAGGGAGGGGTTCCTATCTTCCTACGAGCAGTACTTC. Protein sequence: CASYGREGFLSSYEQYF.

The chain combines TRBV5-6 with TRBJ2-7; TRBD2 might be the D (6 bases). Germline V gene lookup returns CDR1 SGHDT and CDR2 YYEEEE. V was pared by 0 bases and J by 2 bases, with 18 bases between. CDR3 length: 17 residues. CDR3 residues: CASSLDYLGGRAYEQYF. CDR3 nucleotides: TGTGCCAGCAGCTTGGACTACCTGGGGGGACGGGCCTACGAGCAGTACTTC.

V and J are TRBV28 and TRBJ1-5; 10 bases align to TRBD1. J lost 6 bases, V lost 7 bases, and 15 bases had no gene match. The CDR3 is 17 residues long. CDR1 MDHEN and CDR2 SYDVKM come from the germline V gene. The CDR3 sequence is CASTPDRGRTWIQPQHF. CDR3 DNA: TGTGCCAGCACCCCCGACAGGGGGCGTACATGGATTCAGCCCCAGCATTTT.

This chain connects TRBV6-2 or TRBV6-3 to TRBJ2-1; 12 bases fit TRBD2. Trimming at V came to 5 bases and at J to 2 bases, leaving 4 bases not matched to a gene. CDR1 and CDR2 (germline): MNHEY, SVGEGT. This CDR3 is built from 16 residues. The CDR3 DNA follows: TGTGCCAGCAGTCACGGACTAGCGGGGACCTACAATGAGCAGTTCTTC. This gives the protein CASSHGLAGTYNEQFF.

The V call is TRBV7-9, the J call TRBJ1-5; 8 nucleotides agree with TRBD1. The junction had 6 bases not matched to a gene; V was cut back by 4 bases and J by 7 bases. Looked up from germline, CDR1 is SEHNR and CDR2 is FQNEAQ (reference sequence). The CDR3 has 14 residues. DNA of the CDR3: TGTGCCAGCAGCTCCTCGGACAGGGCACAGCCCCAGCATTTT. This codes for CASSSSDRAQPQHF. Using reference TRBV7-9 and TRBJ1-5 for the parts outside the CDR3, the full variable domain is DTGVSQNPRHKITKRGQNVTFRCDPISEHNRLYWYRQTLGQGPEFLTYFQNEAQLEKSRLLSDRFSAERPKGSFSTLEIQRTEQGDSAMYLCASSSSDRAQPQHFGDGTRLSIL.

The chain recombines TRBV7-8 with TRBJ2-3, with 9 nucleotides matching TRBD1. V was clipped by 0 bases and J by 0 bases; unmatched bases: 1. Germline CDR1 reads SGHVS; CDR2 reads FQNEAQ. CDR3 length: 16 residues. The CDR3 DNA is TGTGCCAGCAGCTTAGCGACAGGGGGTAGCACAGATACGCAGTATTTT. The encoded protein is CASSLATGGSTDTQYF.

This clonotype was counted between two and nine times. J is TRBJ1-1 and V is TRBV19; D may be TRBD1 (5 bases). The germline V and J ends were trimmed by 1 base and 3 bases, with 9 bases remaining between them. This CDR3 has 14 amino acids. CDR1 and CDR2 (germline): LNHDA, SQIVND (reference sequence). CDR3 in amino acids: CASSIGGGDTEAFF. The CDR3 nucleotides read TGTGCCAGTAGTATAGGGGGAGGGGACACTGAAGCTTTCTTT.

The CDR3 DNA follows: TGCGCCAGCAGCCAAGCTCCATTCAGGTTGGACCAACACAGGAATGAGCAGTTCTTC. It encodes CASSQAPFRLDQHRNEQFF. J is TRBJ2-1 and V is TRBV4-3; D might be TRBD1 (5 bases). V lost 1 base and J lost 7, with 26 bases in between. The CDR3 is 19 amino acids. The germline V gene has CDR1 LGHNA and CDR2 YSLEER.

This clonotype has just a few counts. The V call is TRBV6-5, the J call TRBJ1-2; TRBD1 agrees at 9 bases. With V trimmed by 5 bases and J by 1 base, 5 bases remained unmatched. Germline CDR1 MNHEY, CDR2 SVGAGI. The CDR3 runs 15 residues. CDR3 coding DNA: TGTGCCAGCAGTAACCGACAGGGGGATAACTATGGCTACACCTTC. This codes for CASSNRQGDNYGYTF.

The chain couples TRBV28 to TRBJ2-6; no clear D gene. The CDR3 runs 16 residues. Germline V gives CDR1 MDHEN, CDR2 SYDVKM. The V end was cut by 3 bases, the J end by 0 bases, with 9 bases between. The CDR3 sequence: CASSLGMLSGANVLTF. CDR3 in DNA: TGTGCCAGCAGTTTGGGCATGCTCTCTGGGGCCAACGTCCTGACTTTC.

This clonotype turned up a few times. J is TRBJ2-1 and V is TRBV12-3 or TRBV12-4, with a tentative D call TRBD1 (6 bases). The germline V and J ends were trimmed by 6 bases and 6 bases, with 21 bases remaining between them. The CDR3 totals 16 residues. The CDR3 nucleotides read TGTGCCAGCAGAAGGGACACCGCCCCTAGGTTCAATGAGCAGTTCTTC. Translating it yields CASRRDTAPRFNEQFF.

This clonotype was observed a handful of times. CDR3 DNA sequence: TGTGCCAGCAGCTTAAACAGCCTCTACGAGCAGTACTTC. Amino acids: CASSLNSLYEQYF. This sequence joins TRBV7-6 and TRBJ2-7; D call uncertain. The CDR3 is 13 residues long. V was cut by 2 bases and J by 3 bases, with 8 bases left in between. Looked up from germline, CDR1 is SGHVS and CDR2 is FNYEAQ.